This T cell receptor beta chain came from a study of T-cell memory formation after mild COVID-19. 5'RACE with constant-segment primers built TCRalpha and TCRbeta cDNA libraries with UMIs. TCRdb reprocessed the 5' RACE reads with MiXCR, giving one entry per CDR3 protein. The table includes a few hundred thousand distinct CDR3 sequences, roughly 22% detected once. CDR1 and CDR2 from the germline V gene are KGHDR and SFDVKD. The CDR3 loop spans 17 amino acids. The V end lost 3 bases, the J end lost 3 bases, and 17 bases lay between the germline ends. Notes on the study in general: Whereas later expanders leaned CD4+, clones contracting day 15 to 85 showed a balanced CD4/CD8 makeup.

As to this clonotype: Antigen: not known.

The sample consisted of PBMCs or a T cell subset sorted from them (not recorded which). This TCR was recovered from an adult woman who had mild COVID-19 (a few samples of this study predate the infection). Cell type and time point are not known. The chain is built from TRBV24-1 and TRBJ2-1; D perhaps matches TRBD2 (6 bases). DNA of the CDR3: TGTGCCACCAGTGATGGAGGGCTAGCAGACGGCTACAATGAGCAGTTCTTC. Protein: CATSDGGLADGYNEQFF.